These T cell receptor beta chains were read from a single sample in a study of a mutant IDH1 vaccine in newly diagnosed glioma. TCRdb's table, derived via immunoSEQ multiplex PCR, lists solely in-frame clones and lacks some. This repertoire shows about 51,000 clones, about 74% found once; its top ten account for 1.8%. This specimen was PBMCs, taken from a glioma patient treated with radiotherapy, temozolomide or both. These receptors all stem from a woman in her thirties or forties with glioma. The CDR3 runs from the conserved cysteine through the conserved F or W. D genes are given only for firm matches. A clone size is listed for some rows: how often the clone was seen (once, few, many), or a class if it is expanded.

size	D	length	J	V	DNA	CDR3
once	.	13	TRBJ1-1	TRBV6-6	TGTGCCAGCAGCATGGTTGCTAACACTGAAGCTTTCTTT	CASSMVANTEAFF
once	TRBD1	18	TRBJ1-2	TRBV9	TGTGCCAGCAGCTCCCTCCGGGGGACAGGGTCAATTAGCTATGGCTACACCTTC	CASSSLRGTGSISYGYTF
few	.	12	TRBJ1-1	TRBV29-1	TGCAGCGTTCTTCCCTGGGGCACTGAAGCTTTCTTT	CSVLPWGTEAFF
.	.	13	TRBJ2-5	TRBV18	TGTGCCAGCTCACCATACGCAAGAGAGACCCAGTACTTC	CASSPYARETQYF
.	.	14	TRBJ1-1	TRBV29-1	TGCAGCGCCCAAAGGGGGGTCGGGAACACTGAAGCTTTCTTT	CSAQRGVGNTEAFF
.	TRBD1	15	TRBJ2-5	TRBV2	TGTGCCAGCAGTGCAGGGGGCTTCAGCACCGAGACCCAGTACTTC	CASSAGGFSTETQYF
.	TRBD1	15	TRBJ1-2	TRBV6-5	TGTGCCAGCAGTGCTGGACAGGGGAAATGGAGAGGCTACACCTTC	CASSAGQGKWRGYTF
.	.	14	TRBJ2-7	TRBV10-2	TGCGCCAGCTATCCGGAACCTCCAATCTACGAGCAGTACTTC	CASYPEPPIYEQYF
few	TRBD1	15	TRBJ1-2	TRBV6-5	TGTGCCAGCAGCCCCGGGACAGCTCCCATCTATGGCTACACCTTC	CASSPGTAPIYGYTF
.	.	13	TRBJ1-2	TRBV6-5	TGTGCCAGCAGTTTCCAGGGGCAAAGGGGCTACACCTTC	CASSFQGQRGYTF
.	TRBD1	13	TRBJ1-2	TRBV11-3	TGTGCCAGCAGCCTCGACAGGGAAGGCGGCTACACCTTC	CASSLDREGGYTF
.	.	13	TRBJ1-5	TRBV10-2	TGCGCCAGCAGTGAGGGGGCGCGGCAGCCCCAGCATTTT	CASSEGARQPQHF
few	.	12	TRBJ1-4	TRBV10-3	TGTGCCATCAGTGAGGGAAACGAAAAACTGTTTTTT	CAISEGNEKLFF
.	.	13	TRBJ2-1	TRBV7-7	TGTGCTAGCAGCTCCGAGGCAGGCTCTGAGCAGTTCTTC	CASSSEAGSEQFF
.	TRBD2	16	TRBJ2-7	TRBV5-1	TGCGCCAGCAGCTTGGCCGCTAGCGGGGAAACCTACGAGCAGTACTTC	CASSLAASGETYEQYF
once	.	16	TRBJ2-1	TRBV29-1	TGCAGCGTTGAGTCGGGGGCGACTGGCTCCTACAATGAGCAGTTCTTC	CSVESGATGSYNEQFF
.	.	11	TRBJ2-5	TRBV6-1	TGTGCCAGCAGCTCCGTGGCGGCCCAGTACTTC	CASSSVAAQYF
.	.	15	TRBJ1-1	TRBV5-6	TGTGCCAGCAGCTTGCGTCGAGGGGTTGGAGCTGAAGCTTTCTTT	CASSLRRGVGAEAFF
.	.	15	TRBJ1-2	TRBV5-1	TGCGCCAGCAGCTTGGCCCTGCTCCCGGACTATGGCTACACCTTC	CASSLALLPDYGYTF
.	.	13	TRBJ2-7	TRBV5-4	TGTGCCAGCAGCTTGGAACAGGGTGCTCGGCAGTACTTC	CASSLEQGARQYF
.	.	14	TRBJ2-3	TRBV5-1	TGCGCCAGCTCCACCCGGCAAGGAACAGATACGCAGTATTTT	CASSTRQGTDTQYF
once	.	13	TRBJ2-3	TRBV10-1	TGCGCCAGCAGTGATGGGACTCAATATACGCAGTATTTT	CASSDGTQYTQYF